This TCR beta chain stems from a study of beta chain features in type 1 diabetes. The wider study: In all, some 100,000,000 sorted cells from all samples were analyzed.

This CDR3 region has 15 residues. The V end lost 6 bases, the J end lost 5 bases, and 17 bases lay between the germline ends. Germline V CDR1 and CDR2: MDHEN, SYDVKM. Study-level points and caveats: When VDJ junctions were examined, type 1 diabetes patients showed fewer insertions and more deletions. The naive, central memory and Treg TCRB repertoires of patients appeared to be more similar to one another than those of healthy donors.

Notes on this clone: Its antigen is still unknown.

Reverse transcription of all isolated RNA meant that expressed TCRB transcripts were sequenced. Approximately 3.7 million reads per sample on average were obtained from naive, central memory and regulatory T cell samples. Data came from immunoSEQ multiplex PCR; TCRdb stores just in-frame clones and leaves some out. Of 860,000 or so clones in the sample, 15% to 20% were seen once. The TCR originated in a woman under 30 in good health. The specimen sequenced was naive CD4+ T cells from blood. The chain is built from TRBV28 and TRBJ1-5; D unresolved. The CDR3 region has the DNA TGTGCCAGCAGCCGTCGCCGGGATCAAGATCAGCCCCAGCATTTT. It translates to CASSRRRDQDQPQHF.